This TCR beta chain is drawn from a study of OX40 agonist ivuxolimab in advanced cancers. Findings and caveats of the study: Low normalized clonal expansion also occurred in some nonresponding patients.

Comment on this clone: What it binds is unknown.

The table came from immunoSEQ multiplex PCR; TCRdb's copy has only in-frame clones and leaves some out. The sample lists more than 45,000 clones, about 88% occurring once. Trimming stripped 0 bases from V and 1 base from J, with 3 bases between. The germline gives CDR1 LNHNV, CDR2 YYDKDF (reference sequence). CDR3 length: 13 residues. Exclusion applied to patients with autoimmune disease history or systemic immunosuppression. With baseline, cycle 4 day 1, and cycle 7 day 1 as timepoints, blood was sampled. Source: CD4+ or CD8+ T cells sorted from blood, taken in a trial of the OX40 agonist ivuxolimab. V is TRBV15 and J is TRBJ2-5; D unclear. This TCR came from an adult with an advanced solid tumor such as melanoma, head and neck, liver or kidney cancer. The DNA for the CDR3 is TGTGCCACCAGCAGAGATGGCCAAGAGACCCAGTACTTC. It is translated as CATSRDGQETQYF.